Listed here are 17 T cell receptor beta chains from one sample, sequenced in a study of blood T cell repertoires in COVID-19 (dated by TCRdb to between 2020 and 2021). The library came from the immunoSEQ multiplex PCR assay. TCRdb took this table from immuneACCESS and kept in-frame rearrangements with V and J called. Such tables lack part of the clones; where checked against another copy, unresolved V genes explain under half of the gap, and the rest is unexplained. Counted in this sample were about 110,000 clones; 71% of them appeared once. The ten largest clonotypes hold around 1.9% of the sample. Specimen: peripheral blood. These receptors were obtained from a woman between 40 and 55 years old with acute or convalescent COVID-19.

The chain joins TRBV6-6 to TRBJ1-3; the D is unclear. V was cut by 4 bases and J by 4 bases, with 8 bases left in between. Germline V gives CDR1 MNHNY, CDR2 SVGAGI (reference sequence). CDR3 length: 13 amino acids. The CDR3 DNA follows: TGTGCCAGCAGTTTAGGCGGAGGAAACACCATATATTTT. Translated: CASSLGGGNTIYF.

The V call is TRBV19, the J call TRBJ1-5; 10 bases are a match to TRBD1. The CDR3 is made up of 16 amino acids. The V gene end was trimmed by 5 bases and the J gene end by 6 bases; junction bases not matched to a gene: 10. Germline values: CDR1 LNHDA, CDR2 SQIVND (reference sequence). CDR3 sequence: CASSLPGQGLGQPQHF. CDR3 in DNA: TGTGCCAGTAGTCTACCGGGACAGGGGTTGGGTCAGCCCCAGCATTTT.

The CDR3 spells CASSYPDRGRGYSNQPQHF. Here the CDR3 DNA reads TGTGCCAGCAGTTACCCCGACAGGGGGCGCGGGTATAGCAATCAGCCCCAGCATTTT. The V call is TRBV6-2 or TRBV6-3, the J call TRBJ1-5; TRBD1 agrees at 10 bases. The CDR3 runs 19 residues. Germline-derived CDR1 and CDR2 are MNHEY and SVGEGT. J gave up 0 bases and V 2 bases, and 10 bases lay outside the gene matches.

This chain uses TRBV9 with TRBJ1-3; D uncertain. The V and J ends lost 4 bases and 0 bases respectively, with 17 bases between them. The germline V gene encodes CDR1 SGDLS and CDR2 YYNGEE. This CDR3 spans 17 amino acids. The CDR3 nucleotides are TGTGCCAGCAGCCCGCCCCCGATTTACAACTCTGGAAACACCATATATTTT. As protein: CASSPPPIYNSGNTIYF.

Only a few counts were recorded for this clone. The rearrangement joins TRBV5-4 to TRBJ1-6, with a tentative D call TRBD1 (6 bases). The V gene's germline CDR1 is SGHNT and CDR2 YYREEE (reference sequence). Trimming stripped 1 base from V and 7 bases from J, with 9 bases between. This CDR3 comprises 14 residues. The chain's CDR3 is CASSLKGGNSPLHF. CDR3 sequence (DNA): TGTGCCAGCAGCTTGAAGGGGGGGAATTCACCCCTCCACTTT.

This chain uses TRBV2 with TRBJ1-1; 7 nucleotides match TRBD1. CDR3 size: 13 residues. The ends lost 0 bases at V and 8 bases at J; junction bases unmatched: 3. The germline V gene has CDR1 SNHLY and CDR2 FYNNEI. Here the CDR3 reads CASSEALTGEAFF. The CDR3 DNA is TGTGCCAGCAGTGAAGCGCTGACAGGGGAAGCTTTCTTT.

The V and J genes are TRBV6-5 and TRBJ2-2; tentative D call: TRBD1 (5 bases). Trimming took off 2 bases at V and 0 bases at J, with 7 bases between the two ends. The germline V gene encodes CDR1 MNHEY and CDR2 SVGAGI. This CDR3 is built from 15 residues. The CDR3 DNA reads as TGTGCCAGCAGTTACAGGACAACGAACACCGGGGAGCTGTTTTTT. Its translation: CASSYRTTNTGELFF.

This clone was detected only a few times. The V call is TRBV3-1 (or the pseudogene TRBV3-2), the J call TRBJ1-4; D not certain. This CDR3 comprises 14 residues. Trimming removed 4 bases from V and 8 bases from J, with 14 bases in between. The germline V gene encodes CDR1 LGHDT and CDR2 YNNKEL (reference sequence). The CDR3 DNA sequence: TGTGCCAGCAGCCTTAGAGAGGGAGGGGAAAAACTGTTTTTT. It yields the protein CASSLREGGEKLFF.

CDR3 in amino acids: CASSQNRGQPQHF. The CDR3 DNA reads as TGTGCCAGCAGTCAAAATAGGGGCCAGCCCCAGCATTTT. The chain links TRBV27 to TRBJ1-5, with D possibly being TRBD1 (5 bases). The CDR3 loop spans 13 amino acids. V was cut by 5 bases and J by 7 bases, with 12 bases left in between. CDR1 is MNHEY, CDR2 SMNVEV, per germline (reference sequence).

This clone was observed a single time. Within the sample, other DNA sequences also encode this same CDR3. The CDR3 sequence is CASSLTGDTEAFF. The CDR3, as DNA: TGTGCCAGCAGCTTGACGGGTGACACTGAAGCTTTCTTT. The rearrangement uses TRBV7-9 and TRBJ1-1; D call uncertain. V lost 3 bases and J lost 3, with 8 bases in between. The CDR3 contains 13 residues. Germline CDR1 SEHNR, CDR2 FQNEAQ (reference sequence). Variable domain in full (rest from reference TRBV7-9 and TRBJ1-1): DTGVSQNPRHKITKRGQNVTFRCDPISEHNRLYWYRQTLGQGPEFLTYFQNEAQLEKSRLLSDRFSAERPKGSFSTLEIQRTEQGDSAMYLCASSLTGDTEAFFGQGTRLTVV.

The V call is TRBV11-2, the J call TRBJ1-4; 8 bases align to TRBD1. The CDR3 covers 15 residues. Germline V CDR1 and CDR2: SGHAT, FQNNGV. The V and J ends lost 5 bases and 5 bases, in that order; junction bases with no gene match: 7. The CDR3 DNA follows: TGTGCCAGCAGCCCACGCCGGGACAGGAATGAAAAACTGTTTTTT. The encoded protein is CASSPRRDRNEKLFF.

V usage is TRBV6-2 or TRBV6-3 and J usage is TRBJ2-2, with D possibly matching TRBD1 (5 bases). V was clipped by 5 bases and J by 6 bases, with 10 bases between them. Germline loops: CDR1 MNHEY, CDR2 SVGEGT. The CDR3 consists of 13 residues. CDR3 nucleotide sequence: TGTGCCAGCAGTGTAGGGGCTTCCGGGGAGCTGTTTTTT. Its protein is CASSVGASGELFF.

J is TRBJ1-1 and V is TRBV28; the D gene is possibly TRBD1 (5 bases). V was trimmed by 6 bases and J by 3 bases, leaving 11 bases between them. Germline V gene data show CDR1 as MDHEN and CDR2 as SYDVKM. The CDR3 is 13 residues long. CDR3 sequence: CASRRLGDTEAFF. The CDR3 DNA sequence: TGTGCCAGCAGGCGGTTAGGGGACACTGAAGCTTTCTTT.

The gene calls are TRBV4-2 and TRBJ1-1, with a weak D call TRBD1 (6 bases). CDR1 is LGHNA and CDR2 is YNFKEQ in the germline V gene. Trimming removed 5 bases from V and 1 base from J, with 11 bases in between. This CDR3 contains 14 residues. In nucleotides, the CDR3 is TGTGCCAGCAGCAGGGGGGGAGAGAACACTGAAGCTTTCTTT. This codes for CASSRGGENTEAFF.

V usage is TRBV30 and J usage is TRBJ1-5; D uncertain. From germline, CDR1 is GTSNPN and CDR2 SVGIG (reference sequence). V lost 3 bases and J 0 bases, leaving 9 bases between the germline ends. This CDR3 is built from 14 residues. The CDR3 region has the DNA TGTGCCTGGAGCTCTATTAATAGCAATCAGCCCCAGCATTTT. Translated: CAWSSINSNQPQHF.

The V gene is TRBV6-5, the J gene TRBJ1-1, with 9 bases aligning to TRBD1. The CDR3 runs to 13 residues. CDR1 MNHEY and CDR2 SVGAGI come from the germline V gene. Trimming took 8 bases from V and 0 from J; bases not matched to a gene: 1. CDR3 region: CASGTGMNTEAFF. The CDR3 DNA is TGTGCCAGCGGGACAGGGATGAACACTGAAGCTTTCTTT.

The CDR3 reads CASTPLGQGTEAFF. The CDR3 DNA is TGTGCCAGCACCCCTCTTGGACAGGGCACTGAAGCTTTCTTT. This chain connects TRBV6-2 or TRBV6-3 to TRBJ1-1; 8 nucleotides match TRBD1. CDR3 length equals 14 residues. V shed 7 bases and J 4 bases; nucleotides not matched to a gene: 8. Germline-derived CDR1 and CDR2 are MNHEY and SVGEGT.